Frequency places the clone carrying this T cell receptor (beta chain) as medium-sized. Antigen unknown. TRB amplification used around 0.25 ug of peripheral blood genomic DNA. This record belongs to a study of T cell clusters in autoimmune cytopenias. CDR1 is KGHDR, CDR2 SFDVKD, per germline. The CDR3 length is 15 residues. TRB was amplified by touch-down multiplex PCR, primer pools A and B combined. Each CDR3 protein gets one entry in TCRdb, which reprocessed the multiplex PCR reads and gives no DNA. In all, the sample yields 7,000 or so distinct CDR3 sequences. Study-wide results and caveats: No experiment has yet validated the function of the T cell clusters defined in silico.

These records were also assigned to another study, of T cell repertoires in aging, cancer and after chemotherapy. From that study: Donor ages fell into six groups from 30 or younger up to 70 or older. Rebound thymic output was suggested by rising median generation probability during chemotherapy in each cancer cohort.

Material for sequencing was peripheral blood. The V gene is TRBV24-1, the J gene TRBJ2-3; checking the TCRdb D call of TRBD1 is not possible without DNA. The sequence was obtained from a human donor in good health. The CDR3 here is CATSDLGQGTDTQYF.